This T cell receptor beta chain was captured in a study of blood T cell repertoires in COVID-19. Authors' data handling: Cell counts per sample came from amplifying reference gene primers. Using immunoSEQ multiplex PCR, the repertoire was profiled, and TCRdb retains in-frame clones only, with some absent. V and J calls and clone size are copied from that table; D and trimming were computed from the DNA. Found here are about 210,000 clones, around nine tenths of them singletons; the top ten hold 5.5% to 8.5%. Participants, about 18 to 90 years old, spanned more than 20 US areas. Cohorts were assigned according to the clinical history that participants reported. The TCR sequence derives from a man younger than 40 in a cohort exposed to, infected with or recovered from COVID-19 (not recorded which). The source material was PBMCs or T cells enriched from blood (not recorded which).

CDR3 in DNA: TGTGCCAGCTCACCCTCGACAGGCGACATTCAGTATTTT. It encodes CASSPSTGDIQYF. The chain is built from TRBV18 and TRBJ2-3; tentatively, D is TRBD1 (6 bases). The CDR3 has 13 residues. V was trimmed by 3 bases and J by 12 bases, leaving 16 bases between them. Germline-derived CDR1 and CDR2 are KGHSH and LQKENI.